A single sample gave rise to the 10 T cell receptor beta chains below, sequenced in a study of T cells in pancreatic ductal adenocarcinoma. The method was immunoSEQ multiplex PCR; TCRdb's version includes in-frame clones alone and lacks a portion of them. The table lists roughly 8,800 clones, approximately 67% of them singletons. The selected patients with pancreatic ductal adenocarcinoma had surgery but no neoadjuvant therapy. The sample taken for sequencing was pancreatic tumor tissue. The source is a human donor with pancreatic ductal adenocarcinoma.

The chain uses TRBV11-2 and TRBJ2-6; D is possibly TRBD1 or TRBD2 (6 bases each). The V gene's germline CDR1 is SGHAT and CDR2 FQNNGV. CDR3 length equals 15 residues. V gave up 5 bases and J gave up 3 bases, with 11 bases separating them. CDR3 nucleotide sequence: TGTGCCAGCAGCCCGCGGGACATTGGGGCCAACGTCCTGACTTTC. Translated: CASSPRDIGANVLTF.

The rearrangement joins TRBV6-5 to TRBJ2-1; the D gene is possibly TRBD1 (6 bases). Looked up from germline, CDR1 is MNHEY and CDR2 is SVGAGI. This CDR3 is built from 14 residues. Between the trimmed V and J ends, which lost 2 bases and 5 bases, there was a span of 10 bases. CDR3 sequence: CASSYVGAHNEQFF. The CDR3 DNA reads as TGTGCCAGCAGTTACGTGGGGGCCCACAATGAGCAGTTCTTC.

Turning to this clone: The junction differs from germline at one of its ends, possibly a read error. The chain recombines TRBV7-7 with TRBJ2-2; TRBD1 is a possible D gene (6 bases). CDR1 and CDR2 from the germline V gene are SSHAT and FNYEAQ (reference sequence). The CDR3 runs to 15 residues. The DNA for the CDR3 is TGTGCTAGCAGCTTAGGACAGCTGAACACCGGGGAGCTGTTTTTT. Encoded protein: CASSLGQLNTGELFF.

The V gene is TRBV7-2, the J gene TRBJ1-2; 7 positions agree with TRBD1. The germline CDR1 and CDR2 sequences are SGHTA and FQGNSA. V dropped 4 bases and J dropped 3; count of bases not matched to a gene: 5. CDR3 length: 14 amino acids. CDR3 loop: CASSSRTGDYGYTF. In nucleotides, the CDR3 is TGTGCCAGCAGCTCCCGGACAGGAGACTATGGCTACACCTTC.

This clone was recorded a few times. V is TRBV6-1 and J is TRBJ1-5; 7 nucleotides align to TRBD1. From germline, CDR1 is MNHNS and CDR2 SASEGT. V lost 2 bases, J lost 7 bases, and 11 bases stayed unmatched. There are 16 residues in the CDR3. The CDR3 is CASSERQGGGNQPQHF. CDR3 nucleotides: TGTGCCAGCAGTGAAAGACAGGGAGGGGGGAACCAGCCCCAGCATTTT.

V usage is TRBV28 and J usage is TRBJ2-7, with no clear D. Deletions cut 2 bases from V and 0 bases from J, with 8 bases between. The CDR3 totals 14 residues. CDR1 is MDHEN and CDR2 is SYDVKM in the germline V gene. CDR3: CASSLPLSSYEQYF. CDR3 coding DNA: TGTGCCAGCAGTTTACCCCTGAGCTCCTACGAGCAGTACTTC.

The CDR3 loop reads CASSEGPGETQYF. Written as DNA, the CDR3 is TGTGCCAGCAGCGAGGGACCAGGAGAGACCCAGTACTTC. The V gene is TRBV9, the J gene TRBJ2-5; either TRBD1 or TRBD2 may supply D (5 bases each). The CDR3 runs 13 residues. The V and J ends lost 3 bases and 4 bases respectively, with 10 bases between them. Germline CDR1 and CDR2: SGDLS and YYNGEE. Supplemented by reference TRBV9 and TRBJ2-5, the full variable domain reads DSGVTQTPKHLITATGQRVTLRCSPRSGDLSVYWYQQSLDQGLQFLIQYYNGEERAKGNILERFSAQQFPDLHSELNLSSLELGDSALYFCASSEGPGETQYFGPGTRLLVL.

The gene calls are TRBV5-8 and TRBJ2-7, with 8 bases lining up with TRBD2. CDR3 length equals 14 residues. Trimming at V came to 2 bases and at J to 3 bases, leaving 4 bases not matched to a gene. CDR1 and CDR2 (germline): SGHTS, YDEGEE. CDR3 DNA sequence: TGTGCCAGCAGCTTCGGGGGGGCCAGCTACGAGCAGTACTTC. Translated, it gives CASSFGGASYEQYF.

This sequence joins TRBV2 and TRBJ2-7; the D gene could be TRBD1 or TRBD2 (5 bases each). Deletions cut 9 bases from V and 6 bases from J, with 21 bases between. CDR1 and CDR2 (germline): SNHLY, FYNNEI. The CDR3 spans 14 residues. In nucleotides, the CDR3 is TGTGCCAGTACCGGGACCAGCGTTCGTAGCGAGCAGTACTTC. It encodes CASTGTSVRSEQYF.

This sequence joins TRBV27 and TRBJ2-7; TRBD1 agrees at 9 bases. This CDR3 is 16 amino acids long. V shed 5 bases, J shed 3 bases, and the junction held 11 bases outside the gene matches. The germline CDR1 and CDR2 sequences are MNHEY and SMNVEV (reference sequence). The CDR3 DNA reads as TGTGCCAGCAGTGCCCACTTAACAGGGGGCGGCTACGAGCAGTACTTC. This gives the protein CASSAHLTGGGYEQYF.